This entry lists 6 T cell receptor beta chains sequenced from one sample in a study of blood T cell repertoires in COVID-19. This table comes from immunoSEQ multiplex PCR, and its TCRdb copy is limited to in-frame clones, with some not included. The table shows 150,000 to 200,000 clones, with 85% to 90% occurring only once. Sequenced input: peripheral blood. All receptors come from a man in his forties with active or convalescent COVID-19.

The gene calls are TRBV3-1 (or the pseudogene TRBV3-2) and TRBJ2-7; 10 positions agree with TRBD1. The CDR3 covers 15 residues. Germline assignment: CDR1 LGHDT and CDR2 YNNKEL (reference sequence). The V and J ends lost 5 bases and 4 bases, in that order; junction bases with no gene match: 8. CDR3: CASSWGGQGDYEQYF. CDR3 nucleotide sequence: TGTGCCAGCAGCTGGGGAGGACAGGGGGATTACGAGCAGTACTTC.

This rearrangement joins TRBV27 to TRBJ2-5; TRBD1 might be the D (5 bases). CDR1 is MNHEY and CDR2 is SMNVEV in the germline V gene (reference sequence). The CDR3 totals 16 residues. Trimming took off 3 bases at V and 2 bases at J, with 16 bases between the two ends. The CDR3 sequence is CASSLGPGARQETQYF. The CDR3 bases are TGTGCCAGCAGTTTGGGGCCTGGGGCCAGGCAAGAGACCCAGTACTTC.

This chain links TRBV6-5 with TRBJ1-5; D unclear. There are 13 residues in the CDR3. V dropped 0 bases and J dropped 4 bases, with 4 bases sitting between them. The germline V gene has CDR1 MNHEY and CDR2 SVGAGI. CDR3 nucleotide sequence: TGTGCCAGCAGTTACTCACAAAATCAGCCCCAGCATTTT. It encodes CASSYSQNQPQHF.

The chain joins TRBV28 to TRBJ2-3; possible D gene TRBD1, 6 bases. Germline-derived CDR1 and CDR2 are MDHEN and SYDVKM. Trimming removed 2 bases at V and 5 bases at J, with 14 bases between. The CDR3 runs 15 residues. The CDR3 region has the DNA TGTGCCAGCAGTTTAACAGGGTTAAGTGTAGATACGCAGTATTTT. Its translation: CASSLTGLSVDTQYF.

The rearrangement joins TRBV6-4 to TRBJ1-5, with D possibly TRBD1 on 6 matching bases. This CDR3 has 16 residues. Germline values: CDR1 MRHNA, CDR2 SNTAGT. Trimming left V 4 bases short and J 0 bases short, with 13 bases between. CDR3 region: CASSVRTVASNQPQHF. CDR3 nucleotides: TGTGCCAGCAGTGTCCGGACAGTAGCTAGCAATCAGCCCCAGCATTTT.

V and J are TRBV28 and TRBJ1-5, with D hard to call. Trimming stripped 6 bases from V and 2 bases from J, with 14 bases between. The CDR3 length is 15 residues. Germline CDR1 and CDR2: MDHEN and SYDVKM. The CDR3: CASSGVPVGNQPQHF. For the CDR3, the DNA is TGTGCCAGCAGCGGGGTCCCTGTGGGCAATCAGCCCCAGCATTTT.